The 5 T cell receptor beta chains below were found in one sample sequenced in a study of early T cells in non-severe SARS-CoV-2 infection. TCRdb ran MiXCR on the 5' RACE reads and lists one entry per CDR3 protein. The table records approximately 81,000 distinct CDR3 sequences, roughly 5.7% of them present only once. The sample taken for sequencing was whole blood. The origin of the receptors is an adult who was a healthcare worker with PCR-confirmed SARS-CoV-2 infection or an uninfected control (not recorded which).

The sample holds a few counts of this clonotype. The CDR3 DNA reads TGCAGCGTTTCCCGGGACAGGGTGAACGAGCAGTACTTC. This codes for CSVSRDRVNEQYF. The rearrangement links TRBV29-1 to TRBJ2-7; 9 nucleotides match TRBD1. CDR3 size: 13 residues. Germline assignment: CDR1 SQVTM and CDR2 ANQGSEA. The V segment lost 5 bases and the J segment 5 bases; nucleotides outside the gene matches: 7.

V is TRBV6-2 or TRBV6-3 and J is TRBJ2-1; D gene ambiguous. The ends were cut back, 0 bases at V and 7 bases at J, with 7 bases in the middle. This CDR3 has 13 amino acids. From germline, CDR1 is MNHEY and CDR2 SVGEGT. CDR3 coding DNA: TGTGCCAGCAGTTACTCGCTGAGGAATGAGCAGTTCTTC. Its translation: CASSYSLRNEQFF.

This clonotype was seen ten or more times. V usage is TRBV5-4 and J usage is TRBJ2-3; no clear D. Germline CDR1 is SGHNT and CDR2 is YYREEE (reference sequence). This CDR3 region has 13 residues. V was cut by 4 bases and J by 5 bases, with 11 bases left in between. The CDR3 coding sequence is TGTGCCAGCAGCCCGGAAGGCAGAGATACGCAGTATTTT. Translating gives CASSPEGRDTQYF.

This clonotype has at least ten counts. In nucleotides, the CDR3 is TGTGCCAGCAGCTCTGCGGGCACCGGGGAGCTGTTTTTT. This gives the protein CASSSAGTGELFF. This chain joins TRBV7-9 and TRBJ2-2; possible D gene TRBD2, 5 bases. The CDR3 has 13 residues. The ends were cut back, 4 bases at V and 4 bases at J, with 7 bases in the middle. The germline V gene has CDR1 SEHNR and CDR2 FQNEAQ (reference sequence). Complete variable domain (other parts from reference TRBV7-9 and TRBJ2-2): DTGVSQNPRHKITKRGQNVTFRCDPISEHNRLYWYRQTLGQGPEFLTYFQNEAQLEKSRLLSDRFSAERPKGSFSTLEIQRTEQGDSAMYLCASSSAGTGELFFGEGSRLTVL.

This clonotype was found a few times. One end of the junction varies from germline; a read error may be responsible. Here the CDR3 reads CASSPRRGLELYF. As DNA, the CDR3 is TGTGCCAGCAGCCCCCGCAGGGGCCTTGAGCTGTACTTC. The chain carries TRBV5-6 and TRBJ2-7, with a weak D call TRBD1 (6 bases). CDR3 length equals 13 residues. Germline values: CDR1 SGHDT, CDR2 YYEEEE.